This T cell receptor (beta chain) appears in the sequencing data of a study of PD-1 blockade in classical Hodgkin lymphoma. All trial patients relapsed after autologous stem cell transplantation. Study-level findings and limits: Excluded were patients who started nivolumab under 1 year after ASCT, a group that had lower diversity. Before treatment, complete responders showed about the same diversity as newly diagnosed patients. With CD4+ cells, TCR diversity rose significantly by C4D1, but not with CD8+ cells. Compared with healthy donors, newly diagnosed patients reportedly showed lower baseline TCR diversity.

Repertoires were generated with immunoSEQ multiplex PCR, while TCRdb's copy carries only in-frame clones and drops some. The table lists tens of thousands of clones, 75% to 90% of them singletons. A note on this clone: Antigen specificity is unknown.

This receptor was taken from a human donor with classical Hodgkin lymphoma. Sequences were derived from peripheral blood mononuclear cells (PBMCs), sampled at baseline.

The CDR3 sequence is CASSSNRANTEAFF. CDR3 nucleotide sequence: TGTGCCAGCAGTTCAAACAGGGCGAACACTGAAGCTTTCTTT. The chain recombines TRBV27 with TRBJ1-1, with D maybe TRBD1 (6 bases). Germline V gene data show CDR1 as MNHEY and CDR2 as SMNVEV (reference sequence). Trimming cost V 4 bases and J 1 base, with 10 bases left between them. The CDR3 is made up of 14 amino acids.